One sample yielded the 17 T cell receptor beta chains listed below, sequenced in a study of T cells in Graves' hyperthyroidism and ophthalmopathy. TCR beta CDR3 regions were amplified from RNA transcripts. TCR CDR3 regions were first amplified by RT-PCR with HTBI primers. TCRdb reprocessed the multiplex PCR reads with MiXCR, giving one entry per CDR3 protein. The sample yields over 350,000 distinct CDR3 sequences, approximately 17% seen once. Material: blood. These receptors all come from a man aged 18 to 35 with Graves' ophthalmopathy.

This clonotype was counted ten times or more. V gene TRBV20-1 combines with J gene TRBJ2-3, with TRBD2 matching 9 bases. CDR1 DFQATT and CDR2 SNEGSKA come from the germline V gene (reference sequence). The CDR3 is 14 residues long. Unmatched junction bases numbered 6, after V lost 6 bases and J lost 2 bases. CDR3 sequence (DNA): TGCAGTGCCTACGGACTAGCGAACACAGATACGCAGTATTTT. Translated: CSAYGLANTDTQYF.

This clonotype was counted many times. The V gene is TRBV6-1, the J gene TRBJ2-1; D remains unclear. Per germline, CDR1 MNHNS and CDR2 SASEGT. The CDR3 is 14 amino acids. Trimming took off 8 bases at V and 10 bases at J, with 21 bases between the two ends. DNA for the CDR3: TGTGCCAGCTGGGAAACCATTGAGGTTAACGAGCAGTTCTTC. This codes for CASWETIEVNEQFF.

The J gene is TRBJ1-5, the V gene TRBV5-1; TRBD1 might be the D (5 bases). The CDR3 sequence is 14 residues long. The V gene lost 4 bases and the J gene lost 3 bases, with 11 bases spanning the gap. CDR1 is SGHRS, CDR2 YFSETQ, per germline. The CDR3 coding sequence is TGCGCCAGCAGCGTGGAGGGGATCAATCAGCCCCAGCATTTT. Protein sequence: CASSVEGINQPQHF.

In regard to this clonotype: A much larger clone is a single base away; this may be a read error. This chain joins TRBV12-3 or TRBV12-4 and TRBJ2-7; 8 bases are shared with TRBD1. The V gene end was trimmed by 2 bases and the J gene end by 8 bases; junction bases not matched to a gene: 8. CDR3 length: 14 residues. The DNA for the CDR3 is TGTGCCAGCAGTTTATCCAGGGGGCTAGACAAGCAGTACTTC. This gives the protein CASSLSRGLDKQYF.

This clonotype was detected many times. CDR3 in DNA: TGTGCCAGCAGTTTCGAGCTGAACACTGAAGCTTTCTTT. Its protein is CASSFELNTEAFF. V is TRBV12-3 or TRBV12-4 and J is TRBJ1-1, with D unclear. This CDR3 has 13 residues. Trimming pared 3 bases from V and 0 bases from J, leaving 5 bases between.

This clonotype was recorded at least ten times. The rearrangement joins TRBV28 to TRBJ2-7; D is possibly TRBD1 (6 bases). The CDR3 extends over 14 amino acids. Germline V CDR1 and CDR2: MDHEN, SYDVKM. Trimming shortened V by 2 bases and J by 2 bases, and 10 bases separated the two germline ends. The CDR3, as DNA: TGTGCCAGCAGTTTACACAGGGCCCCCTACGAGCAGTACTTC. Amino acids: CASSLHRAPYEQYF.

This clonotype was seen at least ten times. The chain uses TRBV7-9 and TRBJ2-1, with 9 bases aligning to TRBD1. The CDR3 runs 14 residues. Trimming at V came to 4 bases and at J to 8 bases, leaving 6 bases not matched to a gene. The germline V gene has CDR1 SEHNR and CDR2 FQNEAQ (reference sequence). The CDR3 DNA reads TGTGCCAGCAGCTCCGGCGACAGGGGGGATGAGCAGTTCTTC. Translated: CASSSGDRGDEQFF.

This chain uses TRBV4-1 with TRBJ2-1; D is undetermined. V was shortened by 2 bases and J by 8 bases, with 22 bases between the two germline ends. In germline, CDR1 is MGHRA, CDR2 YSYEKL. This CDR3 has 17 residues. The CDR3 spells CASSQKGLGSEKDEQFF. The CDR3 DNA reads as TGCGCCAGCAGCCAAAAAGGGTTGGGATCGGAAAAGGATGAGCAGTTCTTC.

The chain employs TRBV6-6 and TRBJ2-1; 11 bases fit TRBD2. The germline V gene has CDR1 MNHNY and CDR2 SVGAGI (reference sequence). This CDR3 is built from 16 residues. The junction had 6 bases not matched to a gene; V was cut back by 2 bases and J by 6 bases. CDR3 protein: CASSYLSGGDSNEQFF. As DNA, the CDR3 is TGTGCCAGCAGTTACCTTAGCGGGGGGGACAGCAATGAGCAGTTCTTC.

This clonotype was seen only a few times. J is TRBJ2-3 and V is TRBV24-1; D is uncertain. Germline V gene lookup returns CDR1 KGHDR and CDR2 SFDVKD. Deletions cut 5 bases from V and 0 bases from J, with 11 bases between. This CDR3 comprises 15 residues. The CDR3 sequence is CATSVAGPSTDTQYF. CDR3 bases: TGTGCCACCAGTGTCGCAGGACCTAGCACAGATACGCAGTATTTT.

This clonotype was seen ten or more times. Germline and junction disagree at one end, which may indicate a read error. The V and J genes are TRBV5-1 and TRBJ1-1; D call uncertain. Germline CDR1 reads SGHRS; CDR2 reads YFSETQ. The length of the CDR3 is 11 residues. DNA of the CDR3: TGTGCCAGCAGCTCGAACACTGAAGCTTTCTTT. Protein sequence: CASSSNTEAFF. The full variable domain, with the rest looked up from reference TRBV5-1 and TRBJ1-1, is KAGVTQTPRYLIKTRGQQVTLSCSPISGHRSVSWYQQTPGQGLQFLFEYFSETQRNKGNFPGRFSGRQFSNSRSEMNVSTLELGDSALYLCASSSNTEAFFGQGTRLTVV.

Ten or more counts support this clonotype. The chain is built from TRBV28 and TRBJ2-7, with D uncertain. Per germline, CDR1 MDHEN and CDR2 SYDVKM. The germline V and J ends were trimmed by 2 bases and 5 bases, with 13 bases remaining between them. CDR3 size: 14 residues. The CDR3 DNA reads TGTGCCAGCAGTTTAGACGGCCGTAGGCACGAGCAGTACTTC. This sequence encodes CASSLDGRRHEQYF.

This clonotype was found many times. The rearrangement links TRBV3-1 to TRBJ2-3; D possibly corresponds to TRBD2 (6 bases). Germline-derived CDR1 and CDR2 are LGHDT and YNNKEL (reference sequence). The V gene lost 7 bases and the J gene lost 0 bases, with 11 bases spanning the gap. The CDR3 extends over 14 amino acids. CDR3 sequence reads: CASKDGGSTDTQYF. The CDR3 coding sequence is TGTGCCAGCAAGGACGGGGGAAGCACAGATACGCAGTATTTT.

This clonotype was seen a few times. The chain employs TRBV20-1 and TRBJ2-7; D is unclear. Looked up from germline, CDR1 is DFQATT and CDR2 is SNEGSKA (reference sequence). This CDR3 is built from 12 residues. V was shortened by 2 bases and J by 3 bases, with 8 bases between the two germline ends. CDR3 DNA sequence: TGCAGTGCTAGACCTCCTAGCTACGAGCAGTACTTC. Translating it yields CSARPPSYEQYF.

The chain uses TRBV19 and TRBJ1-1; the D gene is possibly TRBD1 (5 bases). Germline V gene lookup returns CDR1 LNHDA and CDR2 SQIVND (reference sequence). V was pared by 0 bases and J by 6 bases, with 14 bases between. There are 15 residues in the CDR3. The CDR3 DNA reads TGTGCCAGTAGTATAGACGGGAGTGAGGGGTCTGAAGCTTTCTTT. This codes for CASSIDGSEGSEAFF.

V gene TRBV6-1 combines with J gene TRBJ1-3, with D perhaps TRBD1 (5 bases). The CDR3 is 17 amino acids. Germline V gene lookup returns CDR1 MNHNS and CDR2 SASEGT. V lost 3 bases and J lost 3, with 18 bases in between. CDR3 amino acids: CASSDRVMATGGNTIYF. The CDR3 coding sequence is TGTGCCAGCAGTGACAGGGTCATGGCTACTGGTGGAAACACCATATATTTT.

V gene TRBV11-2 combines with J gene TRBJ2-7, with no clear D. The CDR3 has 14 amino acids. Trimming took 3 bases from V and 1 from J, leaving 10 bases between them. CDR1 and CDR2 (germline): SGHAT, FQNNGV. The CDR3 reads CASSLLVISYEQYF. As DNA, the CDR3 is TGTGCCAGCAGCTTGTTGGTCATTTCCTACGAGCAGTACTTC.